A selection of T cell receptor beta chains follows, all from one sample in a study of blood T cell repertoires in COVID-19. Only in-frame clones appear in the TCRdb table, and some are missing; sequencing was by immunoSEQ multiplex PCR. Among 40,000 to 50,000 clones, approximately 90% were seen once, and the ten largest hold around 6.5%. Specimen: peripheral blood. These TCRs come from a human donor in a cohort sampled during active COVID-19. Each CDR3 is given with its conserved first and last residue. A D gene is named only where the DNA matches it firmly. For some rows the clone size is stated as once, few or many, or as a class when expanded; others skip it.

clone_size	v_call	d_call	j_call	cdr3_nt	cdr3_aa
-	TRBV19	-	TRBJ1-3	TGTGCCAGTGCCCCGGGTCCTGGAAACACCATATATTTT	CASAPGPGNTIYF
-	TRBV5-6	TRBD1	TRBJ2-5	TGTGCCAGCAGCTTAGCAGGGGGCTCTGAGACCCAGTACTTC	CASSLAGGSETQYF
-	TRBV18	TRBD1	TRBJ1-2	TGTGCCAGCTCACCAACCGGGACAGGTGACTATGGCTACACCTTC	CASSPTGTGDYGYTF
-	TRBV11-2	-	TRBJ1-1	TGTGCCAGCAGCTTAGATCCGATAAGAGATGCTTTCTTT	CASSLDPIRDAFF
-	TRBV5-4	-	TRBJ2-4	TGTGCCAGCCGACCTTCCGGAGGGGCCGGGGGCATTCAGTACTTC	CASRPSGGAGGIQYF
once	TRBV7-2	-	TRBJ2-7	TGTGCCAGCAGCTTAGGATCTGGTGGCGGTTACGAGCAGTACTTC	CASSLGSGGGYEQYF
once	TRBV11-1	TRBD1	TRBJ2-7	TGTGCCAGCAGCTCCACAGGGGGCCCCTACGAGCAGTACTTC	CASSSTGGPYEQYF
few	TRBV27	-	TRBJ2-7	TGTGCCAGCAGTTTAAGGCGTCGGGACTACGAGCAGTACTTC	CASSLRRRDYEQYF
-	TRBV2	TRBD2	TRBJ2-5	TGTGCCAGCAGTGTTCTAGCGGGGGTAAAAGAGACCCAGTACTTC	CASSVLAGVKETQYF
-	TRBV7-2	-	TRBJ2-1	TGTGCCAGCAGCTTAGATGTGGCTGGACAAAATGAGCAGTTCTTC	CASSLDVAGQNEQFF
-	TRBV5-6	TRBD2	TRBJ2-3	TGTGCCAGCAGCTTGTTCGGGAGGGGTACGCAGTATTTT	CASSLFGRGTQYF
-	TRBV5-1	TRBD1	TRBJ2-3	TGCGCCAGCAGCGAAGATCCGACAGGGGGCGGCACAGATACGCAGTATTTT	CASSEDPTGGGTDTQYF
-	TRBV7-8	TRBD2	TRBJ2-3	TGTGCCAGCAGCTTCAGCGGGGAGGGCACAGATACGCAGTATTTT	CASSFSGEGTDTQYF
-	TRBV27	-	TRBJ2-3	TGTGCCAGCAGTCCCCACGGGACAGATACGCAGTATTTT	CASSPHGTDTQYF
-	TRBV3-1/TRBV3-2	TRBD2	TRBJ2-3	TGTGCCAGCAGCCTAGGGCTAGCGGGAGAGCAGGATACGCAGTATTTT	CASSLGLAGEQDTQYF
few	TRBV19	TRBD1	TRBJ1-5	TGTGCCAGTAGTTTGACAGGGGCTAATCAGCCCCAGCATTTT	CASSLTGANQPQHF
-	TRBV19	-	TRBJ2-1	TGTGCCAGTAGTATAGGGGCTAGCGACCGTAATGAGCAGTTCTTC	CASSIGASDRNEQFF
-	TRBV7-9	TRBD2	TRBJ2-5	TGTGCCAGCAGCCCTAGCGGGGGGGAGACCCAGTACTTC	CASSPSGGETQYF
once	TRBV18	-	TRBJ1-5	TGTGCCAGCTCTCCGGATGGGGCATATAGCAATCAGCCCCAGCATTTT	CASSPDGAYSNQPQHF
-	TRBV25-1	TRBD2	TRBJ2-1	TGTGCCAGCAGTGAATGGATGACTAGCGGGAGTCGGGATGAGCAGTTCTTC	CASSEWMTSGSRDEQFF
-	TRBV15	-	TRBJ1-4	TGTGCCACCAGCAAAGTGGTCAGGCTACATGAAAAACTGTTTTTT	CATSKVVRLHEKLFF
-	TRBV30	TRBD1	TRBJ2-7	TGTGCCTGCTCCCGGGACAGTATATCCTACGAGCAGTACTTC	CACSRDSISYEQYF
once	TRBV4-2	TRBD2	TRBJ2-5	TGTGCCAGCAGCCCGACTAGCGCACAAGAGACCCAGTACTTC	CASSPTSAQETQYF
-	TRBV19	TRBD1	TRBJ2-1	TGTGCCAGTAGTATCCGGACGACAGGGTGGGGGTACAATGAGCAGTTCTTC	CASSIRTTGWGYNEQFF
-	TRBV7-2	-	TRBJ1-2	TGTGCCAGCAGCTTTTTGGGTCTGAGGTCGGGCACCTTC	CASSFLGLRSGTF
-	TRBV5-6	-	TRBJ2-5	TGTGCCAGCAGCTTGTATAGGGGAGAGACCCAGTACTTC	CASSLYRGETQYF
few	TRBV6-6	-	TRBJ2-1	TGTGCCAGCACCTACGACAGCTTGACACAGTTCTTC	CASTYDSLTQFF
-	TRBV5-5	-	TRBJ1-5	TGTGCCAGCAGCTTAGGAGGAGGCAATCAGCCCCAGCATTTT	CASSLGGGNQPQHF
-	TRBV12-3/TRBV12-4	-	TRBJ2-3	TGTGCCAGCATGGACAACCCCGGGGATACGCAGTATTTT	CASMDNPGDTQYF
-	TRBV18	-	TRBJ1-2	TGTGCCAGCTCACCAGAACGGTCCCCCTTCTATGGCTACACCTTC	CASSPERSPFYGYTF
-	TRBV12-5	TRBD2	TRBJ2-7	TGTGCTAGTGGTTTGGGCGGGGGGTACGAGCAGTACTTC	CASGLGGGYEQYF
-	TRBV27	TRBD2	TRBJ2-7	TGTGCCAGCAGTTTAGGGGCGGGAGAGTCCTACGAGCAGTACTTC	CASSLGAGESYEQYF
once	TRBV5-1	-	TRBJ1-1	TGCGCCAGCAGCTTCAACCGGGACACCTACACTGAAGCTTTCTTT	CASSFNRDTYTEAFF
-	TRBV7-9	TRBD2	TRBJ2-7	TGTGCCAGCAGCACCCCGACTAGCGGGATCGAGCAGTACTTC	CASSTPTSGIEQYF
-	TRBV9	-	TRBJ1-4	TGTACCAGCAGCGCTAGCGGGACACCTAATGAAAAACTGTTTTTT	CTSSASGTPNEKLFF
-	TRBV9	-	TRBJ2-5	TGTGCCAGCAGCGTAGCGGGACAAGAGACCCAGTACTTC	CASSVAGQETQYF
-	TRBV7-2	TRBD2	TRBJ2-7	TGTGCCAGCAGCTCCGCTAGCGGGGGGACCTACGAGCAGTACTTC	CASSSASGGTYEQYF
-	TRBV11-2	TRBD1	TRBJ1-2	TGTGCCAGCAGCGGACAGGCTAACTATGGCTACACCTTC	CASSGQANYGYTF
-	TRBV5-4	TRBD1	TRBJ1-2	TGTGCCAGCAGCCCCCGACAGGGCGACCCCTATGGCTACACCTTC	CASSPRQGDPYGYTF
-	TRBV27	TRBD1	TRBJ2-2	TGTGCCAGCAGTTTTGAGGGACAGGGCGGCACCGGGGAGCTGTTTTTT	CASSFEGQGGTGELFF
once	TRBV27	TRBD1	TRBJ1-5	TGTGCCAGCAGTTTGTCCGGGACAGGGTATCAGCCCCAGCATTTT	CASSLSGTGYQPQHF
-	TRBV19	-	TRBJ1-1	TGTGCCAGTAGTACAGGCCTTTTCAACACTGAAGCTTTCTTT	CASSTGLFNTEAFF
once	TRBV7-9	-	TRBJ2-7	TGTGCCAGCGCGAGGGGGCGGGGATCTAACGAGCAGTACTTC	CASARGRGSNEQYF
-	TRBV5-1	TRBD1	TRBJ1-2	TGCGCCAGCAGCCGGGACAGGGGCCCTGGCTACACCTTC	CASSRDRGPGYTF
-	TRBV3-1/TRBV3-2	-	TRBJ1-5	TGTGCCAGCAGCCAAGGGCCCCAGGGGCCCCAGCATTTT	CASSQGPQGPQHF